This T cell receptor (beta chain) came from a study of PD-1 blockade in classical Hodgkin lymphoma. Study details: Nivolumab dosing for patients was 3 mg/kg, administered intravenously every 2 weeks.

Regarding this clone: Its specificity is unknown.

Germline CDR1 reads SGHAT; CDR2 reads FQDESV (reference sequence). Trimming removed 3 bases from V and 2 bases from J, with 2 bases in between. This CDR3 spans 13 amino acids. Whole-study results and caveats: By cycle point C4D1, TCR diversity had risen significantly in CD4+ cells (but not CD8+ cells).

Assay used: immunoSEQ multiplex PCR; TCRdb lists only in-frame clones, some missing. The repertoire holds about 51,000 clones, roughly 80% seen once, with 15% to 20% in the top ten. Sample time point: cycle 4 day 1 (C4D1), after 6 weeks of nivolumab. Relapses following autologous stem cell transplantation were seen in all patients, with brentuximab vedotin exposure varying. The source of this sequence is a human donor with classical Hodgkin lymphoma. Specimen: peripheral blood mononuclear cells (PBMCs), collected before the fourth cycle of nivolumab. The V gene is TRBV11-1, the J gene TRBJ2-6; D remains ambiguous. CDR3 nucleotide sequence: TGTGCCAGCAGCTTGGCTGGGGCCAACGTCCTGACTTTC. Protein: CASSLAGANVLTF.